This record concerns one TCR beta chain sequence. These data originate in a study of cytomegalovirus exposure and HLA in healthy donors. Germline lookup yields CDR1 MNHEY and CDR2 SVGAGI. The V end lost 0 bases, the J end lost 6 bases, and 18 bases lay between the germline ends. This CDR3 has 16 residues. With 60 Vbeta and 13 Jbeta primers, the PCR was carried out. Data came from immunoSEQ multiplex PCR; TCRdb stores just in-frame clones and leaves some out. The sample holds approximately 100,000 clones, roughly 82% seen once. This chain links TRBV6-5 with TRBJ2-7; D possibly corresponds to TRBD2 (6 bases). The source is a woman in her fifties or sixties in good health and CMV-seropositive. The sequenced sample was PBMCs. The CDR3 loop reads CASSYSGGDLLGEQYF. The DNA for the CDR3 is TGTGCCAGCAGTTACTCAGGAGGGGACCTTTTGGGCGAGCAGTACTTC.